A selection of T cell receptor beta chains follows, all from one sample in a study of glioma-infiltrating T cells. TCRdb passed the multiplex PCR reads through MiXCR, listing each CDR3 protein once. The profile shows about 410,000 distinct CDR3 sequences, roughly two fifths of them singletons. Material: glioma tissue, nonneoplastic brain tissue, or PBMCs (not recorded which). These receptor sequences come from a human donor with low-grade glioma or glioblastoma, undergoing nonglioma brain surgery, or in good health (not recorded which). The CDR3 runs from the conserved cysteine through the conserved F or W. A D gene is named only where the DNA matches it firmly. Where a row states a size, it is once, few, many or the class of an expanded clone; other rows omit it.

J | size | D | V | length | CDR3 | DNA
TRBJ2-3 | NA | NA | TRBV4-2 | 16 | CASSQALQVPTDTQYF | TGTGCCAGCAGCCAAGCATTACAGGTTCCCACAGATACGCAGTATTTT
TRBJ2-2 | few | NA | TRBV7-2 | 14 | CASSLAGTPGELFF | TGTGCCAGCAGCTTAGCTGGGACTCCCGGGGAGCTGTTTTTT
TRBJ1-1 | many | NA | TRBV9 | 14 | CASSVTGMNTEAFF | TGTGCCAGCAGTGTTACAGGTATGAACACTGAAGCTTTCTTT
TRBJ2-3 | NA | TRBD2 | TRBV12-3/TRBV12-4 | 15 | CASRPGLPGTDTQYF | TGTGCCAGCAGGCCGGGACTACCGGGCACAGATACGCAGTATTTT
TRBJ1-5 | many | NA | TRBV6-2/TRBV6-3 | 11 | CASSYPEAQHF | TGTGCCAGCAGTTATCCGGAGGCCCAGCATTTT
TRBJ2-3 | few | TRBD2 | TRBV20-1 | 20 | CSTRDMFGTSGSGASDTQYF | TGCAGTACTAGAGATATGTTCGGGACTAGCGGGAGTGGGGCCTCAGATACGCAGTATTTT
TRBJ1-2 | NA | NA | TRBV4-1 | 18 | CASRQGLVLGEANYGYTF | TGCGCCAGCAGACAAGGTTTGGTCCTTGGCGAAGCTAACTATGGCTACACCTTC
TRBJ2-7 | many | NA | TRBV4-1 | 13 | CASSQPPGFEQYF | TGCGCCAGCAGCCAACCTCCGGGGTTCGAGCAGTACTTC
TRBJ1-1 | NA | NA | TRBV12-3/TRBV12-4 | 13 | CAITPTGRTEAFF | TGTGCCATCACCCCTACAGGGCGAACTGAAGCTTTCTTT
TRBJ2-5 | few | NA | TRBV7-2 | 13 | CASSPQLEETQYF | TGTGCCAGCAGTCCACAGCTGGAAGAGACCCAGTACTTC
TRBJ1-1 | many | NA | TRBV6-1 | 14 | CASSSWAWNTEAFF | TGTGCCAGCAGTTCCTGGGCCTGGAACACTGAAGCTTTCTTT
TRBJ2-7 | NA | NA | TRBV12-3/TRBV12-4 | 14 | CASSPGFPPHEQYF | TGTGCCAGCAGTCCGGGATTCCCACCCCACGAGCAGTACTTC
TRBJ1-3 | few | NA | TRBV7-8 | 15 | CASSLGGGSRNTIYF | TGTGCCAGCAGCTTAGGAGGAGGATCAAGAAACACCATATATTTT
TRBJ2-3 | once | TRBD2 | TRBV9 | 17 | CASSVDGRVGGTDTQYF | TGTGCCAGCAGCGTAGATGGGAGGGTGGGCGGCACAGATACGCAGTATTTT
TRBJ2-1 | NA | TRBD1 | TRBV6-2/TRBV6-3 | 17 | CASSYAYGTGPLGEQFF | TGTGCCAGCAGTTACGCGTATGGGACAGGTCCCCTTGGGGAACAGTTCTTC
TRBJ2-3 | NA | NA | TRBV4-1 | 13 | CASSPRTADTQYF | TGCGCCAGCAGCCCCAGGACTGCAGATACGCAGTATTTT
TRBJ2-7 | NA | TRBD1 | TRBV27 | 15 | CASSLSRTGAGEQYF | TGTGCCAGCAGTTTAAGTAGGACAGGGGCAGGGGAGCAGTACTTC
TRBJ2-7 | NA | TRBD1 | TRBV27 | 15 | CASSLTAGGFYEQYF | TGTGCCAGCAGCTTAACCGCAGGGGGCTTTTACGAGCAGTACTTC
TRBJ2-1 | few | TRBD2 | TRBV4-1 | 17 | CASSQFNLAGAYNEQFF | TGCGCCAGCAGCCAATTTAATCTAGCGGGAGCCTACAATGAGCAGTTCTTC
TRBJ2-7 | many | NA | TRBV6-1 | 13 | CASSWDGNYEQYF | TGTGCCAGCAGTTGGGACGGGAACTACGAGCAGTACTTC
TRBJ1-4 | NA | NA | TRBV20-1 | 14 | CSARDSGRNEKLFF | TGCAGTGCTAGAGATTCCGGAAGGAATGAAAAACTGTTTTTT
TRBJ1-5 | NA | NA | TRBV7-9 | 11 | CASSLDKPQHF | TGTGCCAGCAGCTTAGACAAACCCCAGCATTTT
TRBJ2-1 | many | NA | TRBV6-1 | 11 | CASSEIYEQFF | TGTGCCAGCAGTGAAATCTATGAGCAGTTCTTC
TRBJ1-1 | many | NA | TRBV27 | 14 | CASSLSAENTEAFF | TGTGCCAGCAGTTTAAGTGCAGAGAACACTGAAGCTTTCTTT
TRBJ2-2 | NA | NA | TRBV6-2/TRBV6-3 | 14 | CASSWASLTGELFF | TGTGCCAGCAGTTGGGCGAGCCTCACCGGGGAGCTGTTTTTT
TRBJ2-7 | few | TRBD2 | TRBV4-3 | 14 | CASSQGTRVYEQYF | TGCGCCAGCAGCCAAGGGACTAGAGTTTACGAGCAGTACTTC
TRBJ1-2 | many | NA | TRBV7-2 | 11 | CASSSPRQENF | TGTGCCAGCAGCTCCCCTAGACAGGAAAACTTC
TRBJ2-3 | NA | TRBD2 | TRBV20-1 | 16 | CSAPGTSESNTDTQYF | TGCAGTGCTCCCGGGACTAGCGAAAGTAACACAGATACGCAGTATTTT
TRBJ2-7 | few | NA | TRBV6-1 | 14 | CASSETATRYEQYF | TGTGCCAGCAGTGAGACAGCCACCCGCTACGAGCAGTACTTC
TRBJ2-1 | many | NA | TRBV6-2/TRBV6-3 | 16 | CASSYRVGGTYNEQFF | TGTGCCAGCAGTTACCGGGTTGGGGGGACCTACAATGAGCAGTTCTTC
TRBJ2-1 | NA | NA | TRBV19 | 14 | CASLSRDTYNEQFF | TGTGCCAGCTTAAGCAGGGATACCTACAATGAGCAGTTCTTC
TRBJ2-7 | few | NA | TRBV5-1 | 14 | CASSLGIGPYEQYF | TGCGCCAGCAGCTTGGGTATTGGTCCCTACGAGCAGTACTTC
TRBJ1-5 | few | NA | TRBV28 | 16 | CASNVRRQYSNQPQHF | TGTGCCAGCAACGTTAGACGGCAATATAGCAATCAGCCCCAGCATTTT
TRBJ2-2 | many | NA | TRBV27 | 16 | CASSLVGFGNTGELFF | TGTGCCAGCAGTTTGGTAGGGTTCGGCAACACCGGGGAGCTGTTTTTT
TRBJ1-1 | many | NA | TRBV7-2 | 14 | CASSLVRLNTEAFF | TGTGCCAGCAGCTTAGTACGGTTGAACACTGAAGCTTTCTTT
TRBJ1-1 | once | NA | TRBV4-1 | 17 | CASNQTPGGIMNTEAFF | TGCGCCAGCAACCAAACCCCCGGAGGGATCATGAACACTGAAGCTTTCTTT
TRBJ2-3 | many | TRBD2 | TRBV20-1 | 14 | CSAWTSAPYDTQYF | TGCAGTGCTTGGACTAGCGCCCCATACGATACGCAGTATTTT
TRBJ2-3 | NA | TRBD2 | TRBV4-3 | 18 | CASTQLISTAGAADTQYF | TGCGCCAGCACCCAATTAATATCGACAGCGGGAGCCGCAGATACGCAGTATTTT
TRBJ2-7 | NA | TRBD2 | TRBV20-1 | 13 | CSAGTSASYEQYF | TGCAGTGCGGGGACTAGCGCTTCCTACGAGCAGTACTTC
TRBJ2-1 | NA | TRBD2 | TRBV4-3 | 15 | CASSQPGLAFNERFF | TGCGCCAGCAGCCAGCCGGGACTAGCGTTCAATGAGCGGTTCTTC
TRBJ2-2 | NA | TRBD1 | TRBV6-4 | 16 | CASWDRGKLVTGKLFF | TGTGCCAGCTGGGACAGGGGCAAACTGGTAACCGGGAAGCTGTTTTTT
TRBJ1-5 | NA | TRBD1 | TRBV14 | 14 | CASSRTGSNQPQHF | TGTGCCAGCAGCCGGACAGGGAGCAATCAGCCCCAGCATTTT
TRBJ2-1 | many | NA | TRBV15 | 16 | CATSRVPSGSYNEQFF | TGTGCCACCAGCAGGGTCCCCAGCGGGTCCTACAATGAGCAGTTCTTC
TRBJ2-1 | NA | NA | TRBV4-1 | 14 | CASSQEREYNEQFF | TGCGCCAGCAGCCAAGAAAGGGAATACAATGAGCAGTTCTTC
TRBJ1-2 | NA | TRBD1 | TRBV6-1 | 14 | CASSQGARYEGYTF | TGTGCCAGCAGCCAGGGGGCCCGATATGAGGGCTACACCTTC
TRBJ2-7 | NA | NA | TRBV3-1 | 15 | CASSQETGTGYEQYF | TGTGCCAGCAGCCAAGAGACCGGGACGGGCTACGAGCAGTACTTC
TRBJ1-2 | NA | TRBD1 | TRBV6-9 | 14 | CASSCGQGDYGYTF | TGTGCCAGCAGTTGCGGACAGGGAGACTATGGCTACACCTTC
TRBJ2-2 | once | TRBD2 | TRBV7-2 | 17 | CASSLVPSGMNTGELFF | TGTGCCAGCAGCTTAGTCCCTAGCGGCATGAACACCGGGGAGCTGTTTTTT
TRBJ1-1 | many | NA | TRBV6-2/TRBV6-3 | 12 | CASSYPGPRAFF | TGTGCCAGCAGTTACCCCGGGCCTAGAGCTTTCTTT
TRBJ2-3 | NA | NA | TRBV5-1 | 14 | CASSPEPMSGAQYF | TGCGCCAGCAGCCCGGAACCCATGTCGGGGGCGCAGTATTTT
TRBJ1-5 | few | NA | TRBV28 | 13 | CAGGRVSNQPQHF | TGTGCCGGGGGACGAGTTAGCAATCAGCCCCAGCATTTT